This is a list of T cell receptor beta chains from one sample in a study of molecular identifiers for immune sequencing clone quantification. TCRdb fed the PCR reads into MiXCR, producing one record per CDR3 protein. The repertoire holds a few hundred thousand distinct CDR3 sequences, under 30% seen once, with roughly 0.79% in the top ten. Sequenced sample: naive CD8+ T cells from blood, with Jurkat cell RNA spiked in. The receptors originated from a human donor in good health. Some libraries in this study had Jurkat cell RNA spiked in. Both conserved end residues are part of each CDR3. The D gene is left open where the match is weak. Rows give clone size only sometimes, using once, few, many, or a class for an expanded clone.

TRBJ1-2	TRBV6-2/TRBV6-3	.	.	14	CANSYGREVYGYPF	TGTGCCAACAGTTATGGCAGGGAGGTCTATGGCTACCCCTTC
TRBJ1-1	TRBV12-3/TRBV12-4	.	TRBD1	15	CASSNRGPPNTEAFF	TGTGCCAGCAGCAACAGGGGACCCCCGAACACTGAAGCTTTCTTT
TRBJ2-5	TRBV4-1	.	.	14	CASSANRSPETQYF	TGCGCCAGCAGCGCCAACAGGAGCCCAGAGACCCAGTACTTC
TRBJ2-5	TRBV9	few	.	13	CASSDSLQETQYF	TGTGCCAGCAGCGACAGCCTCCAAGAGACCCAGTACTTC
TRBJ1-3	TRBV7-9	.	.	15	CASSLLRESGNTIYF	TGTGCCAGCAGCTTACTCCGGGAATCTGGAAACACCATATATTTT
TRBJ2-7	TRBV10-3	many	.	12	CAISESSYEQYF	TGTGCCATCAGTGAGTCTTCCTACGAGCAGTACTTC
TRBJ2-7	TRBV7-2	few	.	16	CASSKEGGGQAYEQYF	TGTGCCAGCAGCAAGGAGGGGGGGGGACAAGCCTACGAGCAGTACTTC
TRBJ2-7	TRBV20-1	few	.	13	CSARGATIYEQYF	TGCAGTGCTAGAGGGGCAACTATCTACGAGCAGTACTTC
TRBJ1-1	TRBV10-1	.	TRBD1	16	CASSETRTGVDTEAFF	TGCGCCAGCAGTGAGACCCGGACAGGGGTGGACACTGAAGCTTTCTTT
TRBJ2-2	TRBV20-1	.	.	13	CSARAGFPGELFF	TGCAGTGCCCGAGCAGGGTTTCCCGGGGAGCTGTTTTTT
TRBJ2-7	TRBV7-9	few	TRBD1	15	CASSLAETGIYEQYF	TGTGCCAGCAGCTTAGCTGAGACAGGGATCTACGAGCAGTACTTC
TRBJ2-1	TRBV4-1	many	.	13	CASRGAGDNEQFF	TGCGCCAGCCGCGGGGCAGGAGACAATGAGCAGTTCTTC
TRBJ2-7	TRBV5-6	.	.	13	CASSLTVNYEQYF	TGTGCCAGCAGCTTGACAGTAAATTACGAGCAGTACTTC
TRBJ2-1	TRBV10-2	few	TRBD2	16	CASSITTSGSRGEQFF	TGCGCCAGCTCCATCACGACTAGCGGGAGCCGTGGTGAGCAGTTCTTC
TRBJ2-1	TRBV7-2	.	TRBD2	16	CASSLVGGSYYNEQFF	TGTGCCAGCAGCTTAGTGGGCGGGAGCTACTACAATGAGCAGTTCTTC
TRBJ2-3	TRBV6-2/TRBV6-3	few	TRBD2	15	CASSDWRELADTQYF	TGTGCCAGCAGCGATTGGCGGGAGTTAGCAGATACGCAGTATTTT
TRBJ1-5	TRBV19	.	.	13	CASSISPGQPQHF	TGTGCCAGTAGTATTTCTCCGGGGCAGCCCCAGCATTTT
TRBJ2-7	TRBV19	few	.	12	CASSAGPDEQYF	TGTGCCAGTAGTGCTGGACCCGACGAGCAGTACTTC
TRBJ2-6	TRBV12-3/TRBV12-4	many	.	15	CASSLTTSGANVLTF	TGTGCCAGCAGTTTAACGACGTCTGGGGCCAACGTCCTGACTTTC
TRBJ2-3	TRBV5-4	.	TRBD2	16	CASSADLAGASDTQYF	TGTGCCAGCAGCGCGGATCTAGCGGGGGCCTCAGATACGCAGTATTTT
TRBJ1-4	TRBV7-2	.	.	15	CASSLGTVGGEKLFF	TGTGCCAGCAGCTTAGGGACCGTGGGTGGAGAAAAACTGTTTTTT
TRBJ1-1	TRBV30	.	.	12	CAWGDQNTEAFF	TGTGCCTGGGGGGACCAGAACACTGAAGCTTTCTTT
TRBJ2-2	TRBV10-3	.	.	14	CAISATGNTGELFF	TGTGCCATCAGTGCGACAGGGAACACCGGGGAGCTGTTTTTT
TRBJ2-1	TRBV27	.	.	13	CASSSIVTSEQFF	TGTGCCAGCAGTTCCATAGTGACGTCCGAGCAGTTCTTC
TRBJ1-5	TRBV19	.	.	14	CASSIGPRGQPQHF	TGTGCCAGTAGTATAGGCCCCAGGGGTCAGCCCCAGCATTTT
TRBJ2-1	TRBV28	.	.	18	CASSRPLQGINLYNEQFF	TGTGCCAGCAGTCGCCCCCTCCAGGGTATTAACCTGTACAATGAGCAGTTCTTC
TRBJ2-7	TRBV6-1	.	.	16	CASRPPGQGGSYEQYF	TGTGCCAGCAGACCCCCAGGACAGGGAGGGTCGTACGAGCAGTACTTC
TRBJ2-7	TRBV19	.	TRBD1	14	CASSSGQGQYEQYF	TGTGCCAGTAGCTCGGGACAGGGACAGTACGAGCAGTACTTC
TRBJ2-1	TRBV11-3	.	TRBD1	14	CASSLRTGDNEQFF	TGTGCCAGCAGCTTAAGGACAGGGGACAATGAGCAGTTCTTC
TRBJ2-3	TRBV28	many	TRBD2	15	CASSRAGGGTDTQYF	TGTGCCAGCAGTAGAGCGGGAGGAGGCACAGATACGCAGTATTTT
TRBJ1-5	TRBV4-2	.	TRBD1	16	CASSQALTGDGQPQHF	TGTGCCAGCAGCCAAGCCTTGACAGGGGACGGGCAGCCCCAGCATTTT
TRBJ2-1	TRBV6-2/TRBV6-3	.	TRBD2	15	CASSYLSGRFGEQFF	TGTGCCAGCAGTTACTTGAGCGGGAGGTTCGGGGAGCAGTTCTTC
TRBJ1-5	TRBV4-3	many	.	15	CASSQDRTSNQPQHF	TGCGCCAGCAGCCAAGATAGAACTAGCAATCAGCCCCAGCATTTT
TRBJ2-7	TRBV4-3	few	TRBD2	16	CASSQDRASGDYEQYF	TGCGCCAGCAGCCAAGATAGGGCTAGCGGGGACTACGAGCAGTACTTC
TRBJ2-7	TRBV6-6	many	.	14	CASSPLQVWVEQYF	TGTGCCAGCTCCCCCCTCCAGGTTTGGGTCGAGCAGTACTTC
TRBJ2-7	TRBV7-9	few	.	15	CASSKTARGTLEQYF	TGTGCCAGCAGCAAAACCGCCAGGGGAACCCTCGAGCAGTACTTC
TRBJ2-5	TRBV5-1	few	.	15	CASSLAGGVQETQYF	TGCGCCAGCAGCTTGGCGGGCGGGGTCCAAGAGACCCAGTACTTC
TRBJ1-4	TRBV7-9	.	.	14	CASGSWQPIEKLFF	TGTGCCAGCGGCTCCTGGCAGCCTATTGAAAAACTGTTTTTT
TRBJ2-7	TRBV7-9	many	TRBD2	13	CASSLAGGDEQYF	TGTGCCAGCAGCTTAGCGGGAGGGGACGAGCAGTACTTC
TRBJ2-1	TRBV28	.	TRBD2	16	CASSPPQRDGLAPGFF	TGTGCCAGCAGCCCCCCCCAGCGGGACGGGTTAGCCCCAGGGTTCTTC
TRBJ2-3	TRBV3-1	many	TRBD2	15	CASSQEAGATDTQYF	TGCGCCAGCAGCCAGGAAGCGGGGGCCACAGATACGCAGTATTTT
TRBJ2-2	TRBV29-1	many	.	13	CSVDGLNTGELFF	TGCAGCGTTGACGGGCTCAACACCGGGGAGCTGTTTTTT
TRBJ2-1	TRBV7-8	.	TRBD2	14	CASSGGRSYNEQFF	TGTGCGTCTAGCGGGGGGCGGTCCTACAATGAGCAGTTCTTC
TRBJ1-1	TRBV6-2/TRBV6-3	few	.	13	CASSYLGATEAFF	TGTGCCAGCAGTTACCTGGGGGCGACTGAAGCTTTCTTT
TRBJ2-7	TRBV20-1	.	.	13	CSARQGTLDEKYF	TGCAGTGCTAGACAAGGAACGCTTGACGAGAAGTACTTC
TRBJ1-2	TRBV29-1	few	TRBD1	14	CSVAGGQGEKGYTF	TGCAGCGTGGCGGGGGGACAGGGAGAGAAGGGCTACACCTTC
TRBJ2-3	TRBV24-1	.	.	14	CATSDLLPPDTQYF	TGTGCCACCAGTGATCTCCTCCCCCCAGATACGCAGTATTTT
TRBJ1-4	TRBV5-4	few	.	11	CASSVNEKLFF	TGTGCCAGCAGCGTGAATGAAAAACTGTTTTTT
TRBJ1-1	TRBV27	few	.	17	CASSPLSRDGTNTEAFF	TGTGCCAGCAGTCCACTCTCCCGGGACGGGACGAACACTGAAGCTTTCTTT